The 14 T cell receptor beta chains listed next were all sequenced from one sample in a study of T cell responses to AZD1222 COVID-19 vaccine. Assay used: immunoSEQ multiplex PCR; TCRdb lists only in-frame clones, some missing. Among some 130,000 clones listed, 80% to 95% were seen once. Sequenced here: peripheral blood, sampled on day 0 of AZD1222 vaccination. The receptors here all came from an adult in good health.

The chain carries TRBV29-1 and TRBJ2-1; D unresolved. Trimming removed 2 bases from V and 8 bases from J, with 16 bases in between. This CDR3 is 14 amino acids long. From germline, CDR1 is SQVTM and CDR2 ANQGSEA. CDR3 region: CSVELATSRDEQFF. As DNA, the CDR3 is TGCAGCGTTGAACTCGCTACCTCTAGGGATGAGCAGTTCTTC.

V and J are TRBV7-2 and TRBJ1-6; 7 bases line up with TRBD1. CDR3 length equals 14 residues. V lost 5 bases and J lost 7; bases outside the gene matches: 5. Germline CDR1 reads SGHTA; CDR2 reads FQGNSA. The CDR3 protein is CASSPGTENSPLHF. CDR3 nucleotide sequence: TGTGCCAGCAGCCCCGGGACAGAGAATTCACCCCTCCACTTT.

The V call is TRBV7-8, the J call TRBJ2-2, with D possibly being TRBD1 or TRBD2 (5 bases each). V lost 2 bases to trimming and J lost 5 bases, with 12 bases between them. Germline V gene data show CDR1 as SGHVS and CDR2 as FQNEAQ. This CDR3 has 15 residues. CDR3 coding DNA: TGTGCCAGCAGCTTACCGGGACGGCAAACCGGGGAGCTGTTTTTT. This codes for CASSLPGRQTGELFF.

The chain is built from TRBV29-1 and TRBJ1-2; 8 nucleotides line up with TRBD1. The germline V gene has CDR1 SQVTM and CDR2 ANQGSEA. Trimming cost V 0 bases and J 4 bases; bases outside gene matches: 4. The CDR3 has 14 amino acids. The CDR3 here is CSVEEDRVSYGYTF. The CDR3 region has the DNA TGCAGCGTTGAAGAGGACAGGGTATCCTATGGCTACACCTTC.

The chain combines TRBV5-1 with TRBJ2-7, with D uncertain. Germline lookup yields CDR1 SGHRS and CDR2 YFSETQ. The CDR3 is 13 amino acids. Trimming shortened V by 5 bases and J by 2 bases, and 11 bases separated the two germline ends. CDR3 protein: CASSRGTAYEQYF. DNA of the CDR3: TGCGCCAGCAGTCGCGGAACCGCCTACGAGCAGTACTTC. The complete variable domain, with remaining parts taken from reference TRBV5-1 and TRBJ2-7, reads KAGVTQTPRYLIKTRGQQVTLSCSPISGHRSVSWYQQTPGQGLQFLFEYFSETQRNKGNFPGRFSGRQFSNSRSEMNVSTLELGDSALYLCASSRGTAYEQYFGPGTRLTVT.

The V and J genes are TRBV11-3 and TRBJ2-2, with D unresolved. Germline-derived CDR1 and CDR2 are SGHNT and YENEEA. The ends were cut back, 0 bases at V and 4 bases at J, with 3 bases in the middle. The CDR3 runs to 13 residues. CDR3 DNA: TGTGCCAGCAGCTTAGAAAGCACCGGGGAGCTGTTTTTT. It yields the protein CASSLESTGELFF.

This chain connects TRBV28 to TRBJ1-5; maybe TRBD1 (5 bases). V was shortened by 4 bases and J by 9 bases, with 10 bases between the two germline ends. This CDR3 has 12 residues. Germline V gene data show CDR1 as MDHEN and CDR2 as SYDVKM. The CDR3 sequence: CASSSPGGPQHF. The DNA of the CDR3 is TGTGCCAGCAGTTCCCCGGGGGGGCCCCAGCATTTT.

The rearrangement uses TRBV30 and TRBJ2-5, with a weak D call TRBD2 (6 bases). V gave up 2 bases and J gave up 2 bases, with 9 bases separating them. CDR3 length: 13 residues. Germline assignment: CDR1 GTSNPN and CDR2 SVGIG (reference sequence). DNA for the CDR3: TGTGCCTGGAGTCGGGGGACGCAAGAGACCCAGTACTTC. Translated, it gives CAWSRGTQETQYF. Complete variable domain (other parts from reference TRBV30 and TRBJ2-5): SQTIHQWPATLVQPVGSPLSLECTVEGTSNPNLYWYRQAAGRGLQLLFYSVGIGQISSEVPQNLSASRPQDRQFILSSKKLLLSDSGFYLCAWSRGTQETQYFGPGTRLLVL.

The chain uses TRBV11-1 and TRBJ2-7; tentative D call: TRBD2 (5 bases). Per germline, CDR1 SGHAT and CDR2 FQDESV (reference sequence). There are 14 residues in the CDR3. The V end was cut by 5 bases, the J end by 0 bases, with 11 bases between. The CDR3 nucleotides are TGTGCCAGCAGCCTGGACTCGAGCTCCTACGAGCAGTACTTC. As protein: CASSLDSSSYEQYF.

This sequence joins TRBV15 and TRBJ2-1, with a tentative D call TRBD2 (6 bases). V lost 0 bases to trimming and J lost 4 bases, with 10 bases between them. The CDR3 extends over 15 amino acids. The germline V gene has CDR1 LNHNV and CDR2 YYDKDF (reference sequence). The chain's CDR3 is CATSREVRGYNEQFF. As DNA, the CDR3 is TGTGCCACCAGCAGAGAGGTTCGGGGGTACAATGAGCAGTTCTTC.

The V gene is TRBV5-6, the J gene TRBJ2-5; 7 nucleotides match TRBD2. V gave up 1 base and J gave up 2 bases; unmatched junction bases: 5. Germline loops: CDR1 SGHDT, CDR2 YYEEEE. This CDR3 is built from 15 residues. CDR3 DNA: TGTGCCAGCAGCTTGAAGGGGAGGGGACAAGAGACCCAGTACTTC. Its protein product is CASSLKGRGQETQYF.

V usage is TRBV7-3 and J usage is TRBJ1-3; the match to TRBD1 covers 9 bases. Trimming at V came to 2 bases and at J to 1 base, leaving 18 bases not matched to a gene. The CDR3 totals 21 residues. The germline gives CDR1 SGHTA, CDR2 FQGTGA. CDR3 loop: CASSLFDPGQGAQRSGNTIYF. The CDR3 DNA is TGTGCCAGCAGCTTATTTGATCCGGGACAGGGTGCACAGAGGTCTGGAAACACCATATATTTT.

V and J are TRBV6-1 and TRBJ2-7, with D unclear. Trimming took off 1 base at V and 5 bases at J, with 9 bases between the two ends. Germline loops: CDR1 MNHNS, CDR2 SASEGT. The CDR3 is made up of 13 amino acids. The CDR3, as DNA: TGTGCCAGCAGTGAAGGGTGGGGTGACGAGCAGTACTTC. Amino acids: CASSEGWGDEQYF.

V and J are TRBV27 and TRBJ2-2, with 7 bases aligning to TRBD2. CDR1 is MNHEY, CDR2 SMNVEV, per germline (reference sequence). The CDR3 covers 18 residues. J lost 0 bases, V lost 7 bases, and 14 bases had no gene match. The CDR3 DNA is TGTGCCAGCACCCCCCGGGGAGGGGCCTACGCGAACACCGGGGAGCTGTTTTTT. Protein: CASTPRGGAYANTGELFF.